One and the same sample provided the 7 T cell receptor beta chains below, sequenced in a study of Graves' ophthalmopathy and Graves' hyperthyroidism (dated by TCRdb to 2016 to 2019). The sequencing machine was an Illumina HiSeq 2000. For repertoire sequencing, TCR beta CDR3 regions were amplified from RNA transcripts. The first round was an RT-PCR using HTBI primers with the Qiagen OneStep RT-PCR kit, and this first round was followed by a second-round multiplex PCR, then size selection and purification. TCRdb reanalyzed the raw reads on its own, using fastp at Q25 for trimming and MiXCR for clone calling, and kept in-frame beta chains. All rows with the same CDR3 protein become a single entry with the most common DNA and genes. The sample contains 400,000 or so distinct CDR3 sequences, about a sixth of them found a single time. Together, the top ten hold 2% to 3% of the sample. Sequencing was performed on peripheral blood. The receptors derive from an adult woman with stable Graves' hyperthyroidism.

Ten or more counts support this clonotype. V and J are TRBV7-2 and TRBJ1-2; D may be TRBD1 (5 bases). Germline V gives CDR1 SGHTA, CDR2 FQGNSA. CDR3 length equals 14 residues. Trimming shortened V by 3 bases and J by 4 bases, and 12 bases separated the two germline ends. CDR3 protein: CASSFLGDLYGYTF. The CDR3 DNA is TGTGCCAGCAGCTTCCTCGGGGACCTCTATGGCTACACCTTC.

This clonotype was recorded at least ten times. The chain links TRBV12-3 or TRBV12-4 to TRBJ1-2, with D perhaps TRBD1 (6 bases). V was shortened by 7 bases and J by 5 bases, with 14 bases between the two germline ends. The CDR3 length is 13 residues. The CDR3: CASTGTGLYGYTF. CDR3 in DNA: TGTGCCAGCACCGGAACAGGGCTGTATGGCTACACCTTC.

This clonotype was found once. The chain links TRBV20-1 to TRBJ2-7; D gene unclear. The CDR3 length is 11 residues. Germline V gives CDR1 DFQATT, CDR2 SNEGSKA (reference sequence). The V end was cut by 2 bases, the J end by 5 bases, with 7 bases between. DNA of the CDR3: TGCAGTGCTAGATCCGCCCACGAGCAGTACTTC. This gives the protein CSARSAHEQYF.

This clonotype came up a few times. The CDR3: CSARDRLAGRQETQYF. The CDR3 nucleotides read TGCAGTGCTAGAGATAGACTAGCGGGACGCCAAGAGACCCAGTACTTC. This sequence joins TRBV20-1 and TRBJ2-5; 11 bases are a match to TRBD2. This CDR3 comprises 16 residues. Germline values: CDR1 DFQATT, CDR2 SNEGSKA (reference sequence). V shed 0 bases and J 1 base; nucleotides not matched to a gene: 4.

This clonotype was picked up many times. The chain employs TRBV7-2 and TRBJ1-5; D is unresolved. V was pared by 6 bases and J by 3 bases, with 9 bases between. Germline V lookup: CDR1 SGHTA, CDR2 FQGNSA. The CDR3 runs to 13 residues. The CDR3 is CASSFGLNQPQHF. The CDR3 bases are TGTGCCAGCAGTTTCGGGCTCAATCAGCCCCAGCATTTT.

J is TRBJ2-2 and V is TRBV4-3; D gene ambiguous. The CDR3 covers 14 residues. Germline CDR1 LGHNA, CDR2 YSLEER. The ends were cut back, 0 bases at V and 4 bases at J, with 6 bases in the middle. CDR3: CASSQEYRTGELFF. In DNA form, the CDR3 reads TGCGCCAGCAGCCAAGAATATCGCACCGGGGAGCTGTTTTTT.

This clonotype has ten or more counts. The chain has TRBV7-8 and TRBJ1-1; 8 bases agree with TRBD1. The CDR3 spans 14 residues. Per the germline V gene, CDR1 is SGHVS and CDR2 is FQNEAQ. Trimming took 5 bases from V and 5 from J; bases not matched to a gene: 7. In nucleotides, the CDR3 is TGTGCCAGCAGCCCAGGACAGGGACCTACTGAAGCTTTCTTT. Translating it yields CASSPGQGPTEAFF.